This TCR beta chain was recorded in a study of T cell clonality in common variable immunodeficiency. Study-level results: Compared with controls, CVID subjects had fewer shared TCRbeta clones. TCRbeta clonality was increased in CVID versus healthy controls.

Germline assignment: CDR1 SGHAT and CDR2 FQNNGV. The CDR3 runs 15 residues. The V and J ends lost 3 bases and 4 bases, in that order; junction bases with no gene match: 4. Sequencing was performed with immunoSEQ multiplex PCR; in TCRdb, only in-frame clones are kept and a portion is missing. The sample was found to contain approximately 81,000 clones, and every one recurs. In this sample, this clone turned up many times. No antigen is known for it. With the read ending 3 residues before the CDR3 end, the germline J gene is used to fill in that end. This TCR was sampled from a person aged 18-70 years in good health. The chain carries TRBV11-2 and TRBJ2-1; 9 bases are a match to TRBD1. Sample: peripheral blood mononuclear cells. Incomplete CDR3 DNA: TGTGCCAGCAGCTTGGTACAGGGGGCGTACAATGAG. Encoded protein: CASSLVQGAYNE. The complete CDR3 sequence is CASSLVQGAYNEQFF.